The 16 T cell receptor beta chains reported below all come from one sample, sequenced in a study of technical replicates of blood from a few donors. The assay was immunoSEQ multiplex PCR, and TCRdb's table has in-frame clones only and misses some. Of roughly 62,000 clones in the sample, around 92% were seen once. The sample comprised PBMCs. All receptors come from a human donor in good health. Some clones in this sample may be carry-over from other donors' samples.

This chain joins TRBV12-5 and TRBJ2-7; D uncertain. CDR3 length: 11 amino acids. The V end lost 6 bases, the J end lost 4 bases, and 7 bases lay between the germline ends. Germline V CDR1 and CDR2: LGHNT, FRNRAP. CDR3 sequence: CASGRGYEQYF. CDR3 DNA sequence: TGTGCTAGTGGCCGAGGATACGAGCAGTACTTC.

The V and J genes are TRBV6-1 and TRBJ1-3, with D hard to call. Germline values: CDR1 MNHNS, CDR2 SASEGT. V lost 6 bases, J lost 1 base, and 10 bases lay in between. The CDR3 has 14 amino acids. CDR3 sequence (DNA): TGTGCCAGCAGGGAGGTTAGGTCTGGAAACACCATATATTTT. Translated, it gives CASREVRSGNTIYF.

This sequence joins TRBV5-6 and TRBJ2-7; 7 positions agree with TRBD2. The V segment lost 1 base and the J segment 3 bases; nucleotides outside the gene matches: 7. Germline V gene data show CDR1 as SGHDT and CDR2 as YYEEEE. The CDR3 spans 15 residues. This chain's CDR3 is CASSLNPSGLYEQYF. The CDR3 nucleotides read TGTGCCAGCAGCTTGAATCCTAGCGGTCTCTACGAGCAGTACTTC.

This sequence joins TRBV10-3 and TRBJ2-7; 10 bases align to TRBD1. This CDR3 has 15 residues. Losses at the gene ends were 6 bases for V and 2 bases for J; bases not matched to a gene: 7. Germline V lookup: CDR1 ENHRY, CDR2 SYGVKD. CDR3 in DNA: TGTGCCATCAGCGCCGGGACAGGGGCCCCCTACGAGCAGTACTTC. It encodes CAISAGTGAPYEQYF.

J is TRBJ1-1 and V is TRBV7-9; 8 nucleotides line up with TRBD1. V was clipped by 5 bases and J by 0 bases; unmatched bases: 5. Germline values: CDR1 SEHNR, CDR2 FQNEAQ (reference sequence). This CDR3 region has 15 residues. Here the CDR3 DNA reads TGTGCCAGCAGCCCGGAGACAGGGGTGAACACTGAAGCTTTCTTT. This gives the protein CASSPETGVNTEAFF.

The rearrangement uses TRBV2 and TRBJ1-4; 9 nucleotides match TRBD1. V lost 8 bases, J lost 10 bases, and 11 bases stayed unmatched. Looked up from germline, CDR1 is SNHLY and CDR2 is FYNNEI. This CDR3 has 14 residues. CDR3 coding DNA: TGTGCCAGCGGGGCCGGGACAGGGAACGGAAAACTGTTTTTT. Translated, it gives CASGAGTGNGKLFF.

The count of this clone is one. The gene calls are TRBV7-2 and TRBJ2-1; possibly TRBD2 for D (6 bases). This CDR3 spans 15 amino acids. V gave up 4 bases and J gave up 0 bases, with 10 bases separating them. Germline CDR1 is SGHTA and CDR2 is FQGNSA. CDR3 DNA: TGTGCCAGCAGCTGGGGGGAGAGCTCCTACAATGAGCAGTTCTTC. This codes for CASSWGESSYNEQFF.

V is TRBV19 and J is TRBJ1-1; a possible D gene is TRBD1 (6 bases). V shed 7 bases and J shed 5 bases, with 20 bases lying between them. Germline V gene sequence: CDR1 LNHDA, CDR2 SQIVND (reference sequence). The CDR3 spans 15 residues. CDR3 nucleotides: TGTGCCAGTATCGCGACTGCCAGGGGTCGGACTGAAGCTTTCTTT. Residues: CASIATARGRTEAFF. Variable domain in full (rest from reference TRBV19 and TRBJ1-1): DGGITQSPKYLFRKEGQNVTLSCEQNLNHDAMYWYRQDPGQGLRLIYYSQIVNDFQKGDIAEGYSVSREKKESFPLTVTSAQKNPTAFYLCASIATARGRTEAFFGQGTRLTVV.

This chain uses TRBV7-9 with TRBJ1-2, with TRBD1 as a possible D gene (5 bases). The CDR3 is 16 residues long. V was clipped by 4 bases and J by 2 bases, with 17 bases between them. Germline V gene data show CDR1 as SEHNR and CDR2 as FQNEAQ (reference sequence). The CDR3 DNA reads as TGTGCCAGCAGCTCCCCAACCTCGACAGTGAACTATGGCTACACCTTC. Its protein is CASSSPTSTVNYGYTF.

This clone was observed a handful of times. The CDR3 nucleotides read TGTGCCAGCAGTGAACAAAGCGGGGGGGCCAACACAGATACGCAGTATTTT. Translated: CASSEQSGGANTDTQYF. V usage is TRBV25-1 and J usage is TRBJ2-3; 10 bases align to TRBD2. With 2 bases clipped from V and 2 bases from J, the junction kept 7 bases outside the gene matches. The CDR3 length is 17 residues. Per the germline V gene, CDR1 is MGHDK and CDR2 is SYGVNS.

The chain joins TRBV7-9 to TRBJ2-1; 7 nucleotides agree with TRBD2. The CDR3 has 15 amino acids. V shed 4 bases and J 2 bases; nucleotides not matched to a gene: 5. Germline V gene data show CDR1 as SEHNR and CDR2 as FQNEAQ (reference sequence). The CDR3 DNA sequence: TGTGCCAGCAGCTCAGCACTAGCGACCTACAATGAGCAGTTCTTC. Translated, it gives CASSSALATYNEQFF. Using reference TRBV7-9 and TRBJ2-1 for the parts outside the CDR3, the full variable domain is DTGVSQNPRHKITKRGQNVTFRCDPISEHNRLYWYRQTLGQGPEFLTYFQNEAQLEKSRLLSDRFSAERPKGSFSTLEIQRTEQGDSAMYLCASSSALATYNEQFFGPGTRLTVL.

The chain couples TRBV11-2 to TRBJ1-1; 9 bases are shared with TRBD1. The trim removed 5 bases at V and 5 bases at J, leaving 3 bases unmatched. There are 13 residues in the CDR3. Germline-derived CDR1 and CDR2 are SGHAT and FQNNGV. This CDR3 reads CASSPDRGTEAFF. DNA of the CDR3: TGTGCCAGCAGCCCGGACAGGGGAACTGAAGCTTTCTTT.

The gene calls are TRBV5-1 and TRBJ2-3; D uncertain. This CDR3 has 16 amino acids. Germline CDR1 SGHRS, CDR2 YFSETQ. V shed 4 bases and J shed 4 bases, with 19 bases lying between them. CDR3 loop: CASSREPLRVSDTQYF. The CDR3 region has the DNA TGCGCCAGCAGCCGTGAGCCACTTCGTGTCTCAGATACGCAGTATTTT. Full variable domain (outside the CDR3, taken from reference TRBV5-1 and TRBJ2-3): KAGVTQTPRYLIKTRGQQVTLSCSPISGHRSVSWYQQTPGQGLQFLFEYFSETQRNKGNFPGRFSGRQFSNSRSEMNVSTLELGDSALYLCASSREPLRVSDTQYFGPGTRLTVL.

The chain recombines TRBV12-5 with TRBJ1-4; D is possibly TRBD1 (5 bases). The V gene's germline CDR1 is LGHNT and CDR2 FRNRAP. V shed 1 base and J shed 10 bases, with 7 bases lying between them. The CDR3 is 12 amino acids. CDR3 protein: CASGLGGGKLFF. The CDR3 coding sequence is TGTGCTAGTGGTTTGGGGGGGGGAAAACTGTTTTTT.

The genes are TRBV5-4 and TRBJ2-3, with TRBD2 identical over 10 bases. The CDR3 runs to 16 residues. Germline-derived CDR1 and CDR2 are SGHNT and YYREEE (reference sequence). V shed 4 bases and J 2 bases; nucleotides not matched to a gene: 7. DNA of the CDR3: TGTGCCAGCAGCGGCTGGACTAGCGGCCTCACAGATACGCAGTATTTT. Its protein is CASSGWTSGLTDTQYF.

The J gene is TRBJ2-1, the V gene TRBV30, with 9 bases lining up with TRBD2. The germline gives CDR1 GTSNPN, CDR2 SVGIG (reference sequence). The CDR3 has 17 amino acids. V dropped 1 base and J dropped 3; count of bases not matched to a gene: 10. CDR3 loop: CAWSGVDSGGYYNEQFF. The CDR3 nucleotides are TGTGCCTGGAGTGGGGTTGATAGCGGGGGATACTACAATGAGCAGTTCTTC.